This passage covers 7 T cell receptor beta chains from one sample sequenced in a study of cytomegalovirus exposure and HLA in healthy donors. A multiplex PCR was run with 60 Vbeta primers and 13 Jbeta primers. The assay was immunoSEQ multiplex PCR, and TCRdb's table has in-frame clones only and misses some. In the table there are around 140,000 clones, 70% to 80% of which are singletons. Sequencing was performed on PBMCs. Receptors originate from a woman aged 55-70 years in good health and CMV-seronegative.

Concerning this clone itself: A junction end diverges from the germline sequence, so it may reflect a read error. The V and J genes are TRBV5-4 and TRBJ1-4; no firm D call. The CDR3 consists of 13 residues. CDR1 and CDR2 from the germline V gene are SGHNT and YYREEE (reference sequence). The CDR3 spells CASSTGNNEKLLF. In DNA form, the CDR3 reads TGTGCCAGCAGCACGGGGAACAATGAAAAACTGCTTTTT.

V and J are TRBV18 and TRBJ2-5; D gene ambiguous. Germline values: CDR1 KGHSH, CDR2 LQKENI. Between the trimmed V and J ends, which lost 2 bases and 5 bases, there was a span of 18 bases. CDR3 length: 16 residues. The CDR3 DNA reads TGTGCCAGCTCACCAACTCGAACACGAACCAGGGAGACCCAGTACTTC. Protein: CASSPTRTRTRETQYF.

Comment on this clone: The same CDR3 arises from other DNA sequences in this sample as well. This chain uses TRBV6-6 with TRBJ1-2; 10 bases align to TRBD1. Germline V lookup: CDR1 MNHNY, CDR2 SVGAGI (reference sequence). This CDR3 has 15 residues. The V and J ends lost 6 bases and 2 bases, in that order; junction bases with no gene match: 6. The CDR3: CASSPGTGANYGYTF. CDR3 bases: TGTGCCAGCAGCCCCGGGACAGGGGCGAACTATGGCTACACCTTC.

The chain joins TRBV5-4 to TRBJ1-6; unclear D gene. Germline CDR1 SGHNT, CDR2 YYREEE (reference sequence). The V and J ends lost 0 bases and 6 bases respectively, with 13 bases between them. This CDR3 has 16 amino acids. CDR3: CASSLGSLAGNSPLHF. In DNA form, the CDR3 reads TGTGCCAGCAGCTTGGGGTCGCTGGCAGGTAATTCACCCCTCCACTTT. Using reference TRBV5-4 and TRBJ1-6 for the parts outside the CDR3, the full variable domain is ETGVTQSPTHLIKTRGQQVTLRCSSQSGHNTVSWYQQALGQGPQFIFQYYREEENGRGNFPPRFSGLQFPNYSSELNVNALELDDSALYLCASSLGSLAGNSPLHFGNGTRLTVT.

The genes are TRBV11-3 and TRBJ2-7; 11 positions match TRBD1. After removal of 5 bases from V and 3 bases from J, the junction contained 3 bases not matched to a gene. Germline CDR1 and CDR2: SGHNT and YENEEA. The CDR3 contains 14 residues. CDR3 residues: CASSPGQGDYEQYF. The CDR3 region has the DNA TGTGCCAGCAGCCCGGGACAGGGGGACTACGAGCAGTACTTC.

This clone appeared a few times. This chain links TRBV6-1 with TRBJ2-1, with 10 bases that match TRBD2. CDR1 is MNHNS, CDR2 SASEGT, per germline. The CDR3 consists of 17 residues. Unmatched junction bases numbered 15, after V lost 3 bases and J lost 10 bases. The CDR3 loop reads CASSERGGAGGEREQFF. In DNA, the CDR3 is TGTGCCAGCAGTGAGAGGGGGGGAGCGGGAGGGGAGCGGGAGCAGTTCTTC.

The gene calls are TRBV30 and TRBJ2-5; 9 bases are shared with TRBD2. Germline CDR1 GTSNPN, CDR2 SVGIG (reference sequence). CDR3 length equals 16 residues. V trimming: 4 bases; J trimming: 2 bases; junction bases outside the gene matches: 11. CDR3 nucleotides: TGTGCCTGGAAATGGTGGGGCGCGGGGGGGCAAGAGACCCAGTACTTC. Translation gives CAWKWWGAGGQETQYF.